The following is a TCR beta chain sequence with its context. This clonotype was picked up a small number of times. Its antigen is not yet known. Base qualities are missing; no much larger clone stands one base away. This sample is drawn from a study of blood T cells in healthy people across ages (dated by TCRdb to 2015 to 2017). About the investigation overall: In model experiments, roughly one uniquely barcoded TCR beta cDNA molecule per two T cells was captured by template switching. The study measured age-related changes in TCR beta repertoire diversity using deep sequencing normalized with unique cDNA molecular identifiers. Donors were grouped into four age groups: young (average roughly 17 years), middle-aged (approximately 41), aged (roughly 67) and long-lived (around 82). Donors of different ages were randomly distributed across sequencing lanes to avoid experimental bias. Two additional independent replicas of 1 million unique cDNA reads from the same blood draw were analyzed for two donors (one aged 18 to 29 and one aged 80 or older). Results and caveats for the whole study, not just this receptor: There was a strong correlation between observed TCR beta diversity and the percentage of naive T cells measured by flow cytometry. Conclusive comparison of naive and antigen-experienced compartments was prevented by the profiling of bulk unsorted PBMCs. Donor CMV infection status was unknown, potentially confounding age-related changes in expanded clonotypes. Observed TCR beta diversity per million T cells fell roughly linearly with age, and a significant reduction was already apparent by age roughly 40. Estimates of total diversity based on one million sequenced T cells were regarded as lower bounds and as underestimates. The long-lived group showed more naive CD4+ T cells, fewer expanded clones and increased TCR diversity than the aged group, suggesting age selection.

The library was obtained by 5' RACE. The sequencer was an Illumina HiSeq 2500. A second PCR of roughly 7 to 12 cycles was run with a J-beta primer mix and a sample-barcoded 5' primer. Each TCR beta cDNA molecule received a unique molecular identifier from a template-switch 5' adaptor carrying 12 random nucleotides. Each sample yielded at least 2.5 million CDR3-containing paired-end reads. All of the RNA was converted into first-strand cDNA using the Mint cDNA synthesis kit, with a TRBC-specific oligonucleotide serving as the primer. After uracil-DNA glycosylase treatment, a first 18-cycle PCR used universal primers M1SS and BC2_uni_R on all cDNA. The original methods were these. For normalization, 1 million high-quality reads were randomly selected from each sample, with every read carrying a distinct molecular identifier. Reads sharing molecular identifiers were discarded rather than binned into consensus sequences. MiTCR, run with a Q25 quality threshold and the strictest error-elimination algorithm, handled CDR3 identification, clonotype clustering and error correction. A nonparametric unseen species model with Euler transformation was used to estimate lower-bound total TCR beta diversity. The raw public data were reprocessed by TCRdb itself: fastp quality trimming at Q25, MiXCR clonotype calling, in-frame beta chains only. Each entry merges the rows of one CDR3 protein and shows their most common DNA and genes. The V and J calls and clone size come from TCRdb's table, not from the authors' own analysis. The sample has some 880,000 distinct CDR3 sequences on record, under 40% of them singletons. The ten largest clones represent 10% to 15% of the sample.

Systemically healthy Caucasian individuals from Russia, 35 to 50 in total and aged roughly 6 to 90 years, were included as donors. Each donor gave 8 to 10 milliliters of peripheral blood, drawn into EDTA-treated Vacutainer tubes. Ficoll-Paque density-gradient centrifugation was used to isolate PBMCs, with at least 7 million obtained per sample. Trizol reagent was used to extract total RNA from PBMCs, with at least 6 micrograms per sample. Naive CD45RAhigh/CD27high T cell percentages were measured by flow cytometry on a PBMC aliquot from every donor. V is clipped by 2 bases and J by 8 bases, and the sequence between their germline boundaries is 13 bases long. Spanning cysteine to phenylalanine, the CDR3 consists of 14 amino acids. The retained sequence is limited to the CDR3, 42 bases, with the frame set at the first base. For CDR1 and CDR2, the germline V gene (reference sequence) lists MNHNY and SVGAGI.

This sequence originates from a man between 18 and 35 years old in good health. This receptor chain uses TRBV6-6 and TRBJ1-5, and the D gene may be TRBD1, 6 bases matching. Input material: blood. CDR3 region: CASSYRGGKEPQHF. The DNA reads TGTGCCAGCAGTTACCGGGGGGGCAAAGAGCCCCAGCATTTT.